The next 11 T cell receptor beta chains were all read from a single sample in a study of T cells after yellow fever vaccination. MiXCR, applied by TCRdb to the 5' RACE reads, yields one record per CDR3 protein. The table lists around 500,000 distinct CDR3 sequences, roughly 22% of them singletons. The specimen comprised PBMCs, sampled less than 25 days after the first yellow fever vaccination. The receptor set was obtained from a man between 18 and 35 years old who received the YFV17D yellow fever vaccine.

A few counts support this clonotype. J is TRBJ1-1 and V is TRBV4-2; no clear D gene. From germline, CDR1 is LGHNA and CDR2 YNFKEQ. V was cut by 1 base and J by 0 bases, with 12 bases left in between. The CDR3 has 16 residues. CDR3 loop: CASSQVASRMNTEAFF. Written as DNA, the CDR3 is TGTGCCAGCAGCCAAGTTGCCAGTCGAATGAACACTGAAGCTTTCTTT.

This clonotype was seen a handful of times. The V call is TRBV29-1, the J call TRBJ1-1; possibly TRBD1 for D (5 bases). Trimming pared 4 bases from V and 4 bases from J, leaving 13 bases between. This CDR3 is 13 amino acids long. Per germline, CDR1 SQVTM and CDR2 ANQGSEA. In nucleotides, the CDR3 is TGCAGCGTTGTTCAGGGAAGGGGCACTGAAGCTTTCTTT. Amino acids: CSVVQGRGTEAFF.

About this clonotype itself: One junction end does not reproduce the germline sequence, and a read error may be involved. The chain employs TRBV19 and TRBJ2-2; tentative D call: TRBD2 (6 bases). This CDR3 has 15 residues. CDR1 is LNHDA and CDR2 is SQIVND in the germline V gene (reference sequence). The CDR3 DNA reads as TGTGCCAGTAGTATGTGGACTTCGAACACCGGGGAGGTGTTTTTT. Protein: CASSMWTSNTGEVFF.

The chain joins TRBV6-1 to TRBJ2-7; tentatively, D is TRBD1 (5 bases). This CDR3 region has 13 residues. V lost 4 bases, J lost 3 bases, and 10 bases lay in between. In germline, CDR1 is MNHNS, CDR2 SASEGT. The DNA for the CDR3 is TGTGCCAGCAGTGGCAGGGAAGGCTACGAGCAGTACGTC. Protein: CASSGREGYEQYV.

The chain employs TRBV11-2 and TRBJ2-5; D may match TRBD1 or TRBD2 (7 bases each). In germline, CDR1 is SGHAT, CDR2 FQNNGV. This CDR3 contains 16 residues. V lost 4 bases and J lost 5, with 20 bases in between. The CDR3 loop reads CASSSGGAPGGETQYF. CDR3 DNA sequence: TGTGCCAGCAGCTCAGGGGGGGCCCCCGGAGGGGAGACCCAGTACTTC.

This clonotype was seen at least ten times. The chain carries TRBV29-1 and TRBJ2-7; no reliable D call. This CDR3 has 13 residues. V gave up 3 bases and J gave up 2 bases, with 11 bases separating them. The germline V gene encodes CDR1 SQVTM and CDR2 ANQGSEA. The CDR3 spells CSVEEREPYEQYF. DNA of the CDR3: TGCAGCGTTGAGGAGCGCGAACCCTACGAGCAGTACTTC.

This clonotype turned up a few times. The chain has TRBV12-3 or TRBV12-4 and TRBJ1-5; tentatively, D is TRBD1 (5 bases). The length of the CDR3 is 14 residues. V gave up 1 base and J gave up 5 bases, with 9 bases separating them. The CDR3 coding sequence is TGTGCCAGCAGTTTAGGACAGAACTATCAGCCCCAGCATTTT. This translates into CASSLGQNYQPQHF.

This chain connects TRBV5-6 to TRBJ2-5; 12 bases agree with TRBD2. This CDR3 contains 17 residues. With 1 base clipped from V and 4 bases from J, the junction kept 8 bases outside the gene matches. Germline CDR1 is SGHDT and CDR2 is YYEEEE. The CDR3 sequence: CASSLLAGGPLGETQYF. The CDR3 DNA reads TGTGCCAGCAGCTTGCTAGCGGGGGGGCCCTTGGGAGAGACCCAGTACTTC. Based on the CDR3 plus reference TRBV5-6 and TRBJ2-5, the full variable domain is DAGVTQSPTHLIKTRGQQVTLRCSPKSGHDTVSWYQQALGQGPQFIFQYYEEEERQRGNFPDRFSGHQFPNYSSELNVNALLLGDSALYLCASSLLAGGPLGETQYFGPGTRLLVL.

This chain connects TRBV5-1 to TRBJ2-7, with TRBD2 as a possible D gene (5 bases). The ends were cut back, 0 bases at V and 2 bases at J, with 15 bases in the middle. The CDR3 loop spans 16 amino acids. Looked up from germline, CDR1 is SGHRS and CDR2 is YFSETQ. For the CDR3, the DNA is TGCGCCAGCAGCTTGGGTCTTGGAGGTTTTCCCTACGAGCAGTACTTC. Translation gives CASSLGLGGFPYEQYF.

The rearrangement joins TRBV19 to TRBJ2-5; D perhaps matches TRBD2 (6 bases). V was pared by 9 bases and J by 2 bases, with 13 bases between. Germline loops: CDR1 LNHDA, CDR2 SQIVND (reference sequence). The CDR3 extends over 13 amino acids. The CDR3 DNA follows: TGTGCCAGGACCACGGGACTTCAAGAGACCCAGTACTTC. This gives the protein CARTTGLQETQYF.

The DNA for the CDR3 is TGTGCCAGCAGCTCGGACGATAGCTCCTACAATGAGCAGTTCTTC. Protein product: CASSSDDSSYNEQFF. The chain links TRBV7-9 to TRBJ2-1; D remains unclear. Germline CDR1 and CDR2: SEHNR and FQNEAQ (reference sequence). Between the trimmed V and J ends, which lost 4 bases and 0 bases, there was a span of 10 bases. The CDR3 runs to 15 residues. Drawing the rest from reference TRBV7-9 and TRBJ2-1, the complete variable domain is DTGVSQNPRHKITKRGQNVTFRCDPISEHNRLYWYRQTLGQGPEFLTYFQNEAQLEKSRLLSDRFSAERPKGSFSTLEIQRTEQGDSAMYLCASSSDDSSYNEQFFGPGTRLTVL.